These 9 T cell receptor beta chains were sequenced from one sample in a study of identifying expanded T cells in peripheral blood. Clones were sequenced by immunoSEQ multiplex PCR, and TCRdb holds only the in-frame ones, with some missing. The sample holds about 100,000 clones, over 80% seen once. Sequencing was performed on blood. These receptors all stem from a person aged 18 to 75 in good health.

The V and J genes are TRBV9 and TRBJ2-3; no reliable D call. The CDR3 is made up of 15 amino acids. The V gene lost 3 bases and the J gene lost 4 bases, with 15 bases spanning the gap. Germline lookup yields CDR1 SGDLS and CDR2 YYNGEE. DNA for the CDR3: TGTGCCAGCAGCGCAGCGACAAGGGCGGCAGATACGCAGTATTTT. The encoded protein is CASSAATRAADTQYF.

A single count supports this clone. The rearrangement uses TRBV6-4 and TRBJ2-6; D remains unclear. The V gene's germline CDR1 is MRHNA and CDR2 SNTAGT. The V end lost 3 bases, the J end lost 4 bases, and 10 bases lay between the germline ends. The CDR3 runs 15 residues. CDR3 sequence (DNA): TGTGCCAGCAGTGATGTAGGGTCCGGGGCCAACGTCCTGACTTTC. Translating gives CASSDVGSGANVLTF.

V is TRBV19 and J is TRBJ1-2, with 11 bases that match TRBD1. The CDR3 loop spans 15 amino acids. V lost 5 bases, J lost 5 bases, and 7 bases stayed unmatched. CDR1 and CDR2 (germline): LNHDA, SQIVND (reference sequence). The CDR3 loop reads CASSWRTGGIYGYTF. The CDR3 coding sequence is TGTGCCAGTAGTTGGAGGACAGGGGGCATATATGGCTACACCTTC.

In the case of this clone: This specimen includes other DNA sequences encoding the same CDR3. The chain employs TRBV6-6 and TRBJ1-2, with D unresolved. Germline V lookup: CDR1 MNHNY, CDR2 SVGAGI (reference sequence). The CDR3 is made up of 13 amino acids. The V end was cut by 5 bases, the J end by 3 bases, with 10 bases between. The CDR3 DNA reads TGTGCCAGCAGTCCGGGGAGGGACTATGGCTACACCTTC. Translating it yields CASSPGRDYGYTF.

The J gene is TRBJ2-5, the V gene TRBV7-3; 16 positions agree with TRBD2. The DNA matches TRBJ2-7 better at its end, which makes the J call doubtful. Per germline, CDR1 SGHTA and CDR2 FQGTGA. This CDR3 region has 17 residues. The chain's CDR3 is CASSLGGLAGGYYEQYF. The DNA of the CDR3 is TGTGCCAGCAGCTTAGGGGGACTAGCGGGAGGGTACTACGAGCAGTACTTC.

The gene calls are TRBV6-5 and TRBJ1-3, with D uncertain. Germline V gene lookup returns CDR1 MNHEY and CDR2 SVGAGI. This CDR3 has 14 amino acids. V was cut by 2 bases and J by 7 bases, with 12 bases left in between. CDR3 sequence: CASSYTPARNTIYF. The CDR3 DNA reads as TGTGCCAGCAGTTACACCCCCGCTAGGAACACCATATATTTT.

The table lists this clone with many counts. The chain recombines TRBV7-2 with TRBJ1-2; D call uncertain. Trimming stripped 6 bases from V and 2 bases from J, with 16 bases between. Germline lookup yields CDR1 SGHTA and CDR2 FQGNSA. The length of the CDR3 is 15 residues. For the CDR3, the DNA is TGTGCCAGCAGTCTACATGTTGGAAGGAACTATGGCTACACCTTC. Translation gives CASSLHVGRNYGYTF.

Remarks on this clone: One end of the junction varies from germline; a read error may be responsible. CDR3 loop: CARSQLGGGRTYEQFF. The CDR3 DNA reads TGTGCCCGCAGCCAGTTAGGGGGGGGGCGTACATATGAGCAGTTCTTC. The gene calls are TRBV14 and TRBJ2-1, with D possibly TRBD2 on 7 matching bases. Germline CDR1 reads SGHDN; CDR2 reads FVKESK. The CDR3 spans 16 residues.

This clone was observed once. The CDR3 protein is CASSPQGEYEQYF. The DNA of the CDR3 is TGTGCCAGCTCACCACAGGGGGAGTACGAGCAGTACTTC. The V and J genes are TRBV18 and TRBJ2-7; D is perhaps TRBD1 (6 bases). CDR1 and CDR2 from the germline V gene are KGHSH and LQKENI. There are 13 residues in the CDR3. V lost 1 base and J 4 bases, leaving 8 bases between the germline ends.